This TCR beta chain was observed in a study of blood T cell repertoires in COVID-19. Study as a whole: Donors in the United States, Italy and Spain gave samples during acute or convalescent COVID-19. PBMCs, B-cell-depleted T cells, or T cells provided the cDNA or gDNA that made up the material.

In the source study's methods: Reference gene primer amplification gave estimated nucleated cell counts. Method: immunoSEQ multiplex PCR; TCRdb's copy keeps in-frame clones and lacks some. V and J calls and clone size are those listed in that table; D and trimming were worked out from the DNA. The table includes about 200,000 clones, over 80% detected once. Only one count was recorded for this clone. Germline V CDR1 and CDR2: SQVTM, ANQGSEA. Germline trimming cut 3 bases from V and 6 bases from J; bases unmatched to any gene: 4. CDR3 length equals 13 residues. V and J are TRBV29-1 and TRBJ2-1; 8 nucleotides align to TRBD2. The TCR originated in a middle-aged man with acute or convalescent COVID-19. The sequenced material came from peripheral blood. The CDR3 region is CSVDGAGGNEQFF. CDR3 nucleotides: TGCAGCGTTGATGGGGCGGGAGGCAATGAGCAGTTCTTC.